These T cell receptor beta chains were read from a single sample in a study of graft-versus-host responses after intestinal transplantation. These TCRs' antigens remain unknown. Some clones are missing from TCRdb's copy, which holds only in-frame ones; the method was immunoSEQ multiplex PCR. The data contain about 91,000 clones, less than 95% of them singletons. Material: unstimulated CD4+ T cells sorted from spleen or lymph node cells, obtained before transplant. All receptors come from a human donor who was the organ donor for an intestinal transplant. Each CDR3 is given with its conserved first and last residue. A D gene is named only where the DNA matches it firmly.

D | J | V | DNA | CDR3
. | TRBJ2-6 | TRBV4-1 | TGCGCCAGCAGCCAAGGCTGGTCCGGGGGGCGAGTAACTGGGGCCAACGTCCTGACTTTC | CASSQGWSGGRVTGANVLTF
TRBD2 | TRBJ2-5 | TRBV7-7 | TGTGCCAGCAGCCGCAACCACGGGGGGGGAGAGACCCAGTACTTC | CASSRNHGGGETQYF
. | TRBJ1-1 | TRBV6-5 | TGTGCCAGCAGTCCTGCCGTGGGGGGTACTGAAGCTTTCTTT | CASSPAVGGTEAFF
. | TRBJ1-3 | TRBV7-2 | TGTGCCAGCAGCCTCGGTGTGAGGGTTGGAAACACCATATATTTT | CASSLGVRVGNTIYF
TRBD2 | TRBJ2-3 | TRBV9 | TGTGCCAGCAGCGTCCGACTAGCGGGGGGAGATACGCAGTATTTT | CASSVRLAGGDTQYF
. | TRBJ2-3 | TRBV18 | TGTGCCAGCTCACCACTACAAAACACAGATACGCAGTATTTT | CASSPLQNTDTQYF
TRBD2 | TRBJ2-3 | TRBV4-1 | TGCGCCAGCAGCCAAGAGCGGTCGGCGGGAGGGCCCTTCCGCACAGATACGCAGTATTTT | CASSQERSAGGPFRTDTQYF
TRBD1 | TRBJ2-5 | TRBV5-4 | TGTGCCAGCAGCTTGGGGGACAGACAAGAGACCCAGTACTTC | CASSLGDRQETQYF
. | TRBJ2-1 | TRBV6-6 | TGTGCCAGCAGTTTAGTGCCGGAGGACTATGAGCAGTTCTTC | CASSLVPEDYEQFF
. | TRBJ2-3 | TRBV29-1 | TGCAGCGTTGACAGGGGCACAGATACGCAGTATTTT | CSVDRGTDTQYF
TRBD1 | TRBJ2-3 | TRBV4-1 | TGCGCCAGCAGCCAGGTCCTGGACAGGGCGGCCACAGATACGCAGTATTTT | CASSQVLDRAATDTQYF
. | TRBJ2-5 | TRBV7-2 | TGTGCCAGCAGCTTAGTTCGGGGGTATCGGGTGACCCAGTACTTC | CASSLVRGYRVTQYF
TRBD1 | TRBJ2-7 | TRBV4-2 | TGTGCCAGCAGCCAAGTCGGACAGGGGAAGTACGAGCAGTACTTC | CASSQVGQGKYEQYF
TRBD2 | TRBJ2-1 | TRBV6-5 | TGTGCCAGCAGTTACGCTAGCGGGCCGTACAATGAGCAGTTCTTC | CASSYASGPYNEQFF
TRBD1 | TRBJ1-6 | TRBV5-6 | TGTGCCAGCAGCTTGTCGTCTCTCCGGACAGGGGGTTTTAATTCACCCCTCCACTTT | CASSLSSLRTGGFNSPLHF